This T cell receptor (beta chain) stems from a study of blood T cell repertoires in COVID-19. Across the whole study: Material from acute and convalescent COVID-19 was sourced from the United States, Italy and Spain.

Looked up from germline, CDR1 is SGHDN and CDR2 is FVKESK. The germline V and J ends were trimmed by 0 bases and 4 bases, with 9 bases remaining between them. This CDR3 contains 14 residues. Source study methods: Amplification of reference gene primers provided the estimated nucleated cell counts. This table comes from immunoSEQ multiplex PCR, and its TCRdb copy is limited to in-frame clones, with some not included. V, J and clone size reflect that table, while D and trimming were determined from the DNA. In the table there are about 150,000 clones, more than 75% of which are singletons. While infection was still active, Seattle patients were enrolled and then followed longitudinally. This clone was seen a handful of times.

Sequences were obtained from peripheral blood. The clonotype comes from a man between 60 and 70 years old with COVID-19, enrolled during active disease. J is TRBJ1-2 and V is TRBV14, with D possibly TRBD1 on 6 matching bases. This chain's CDR3 is CASSQDQGIYGYTF. CDR3 nucleotides: TGTGCCAGCAGCCAAGATCAGGGGATCTATGGCTACACCTTC.